These 13 T cell receptor beta chains were all obtained from the same sample, sequenced in a study of blood T cell repertoires in COVID-19. Profiled with immunoSEQ multiplex PCR; TCRdb holds only in-frame clones, not every one. The table records more than 65,000 clones, about 68% of them present only once. Sequenced sample: peripheral blood. The receptor source for this set is a woman aged 70-85 years with acute or convalescent COVID-19.

The gene calls are TRBV6-5 and TRBJ2-1, with 9 bases matching TRBD1. With 6 bases clipped from V and 4 bases from J, the junction kept 7 bases outside the gene matches. This CDR3 is built from 15 residues. Germline V lookup: CDR1 MNHEY, CDR2 SVGAGI. CDR3 in DNA: TGTGCCAGCAGGTCCGGGACAGGGTATTACAATGAGCAGTTCTTC. As protein: CASRSGTGYYNEQFF.

This clone showed up many times. This chain connects TRBV28 to TRBJ1-4, with D unclear. V dropped 2 bases and J dropped 3 bases, with 7 bases sitting between them. Germline V CDR1 and CDR2: MDHEN, SYDVKM. The CDR3 is made up of 14 amino acids. The CDR3 is CASSLIQANEKLFF. The CDR3 nucleotides read TGTGCCAGCAGTTTAATCCAGGCTAATGAAAAACTGTTTTTT.

The genes are TRBV7-6 and TRBJ1-4; D remains unclear. The CDR3 is 15 residues long. The germline V gene has CDR1 SGHVS and CDR2 FNYEAQ. Trimming shortened V by 4 bases and J by 4 bases, and 13 bases separated the two germline ends. This CDR3 is CASSSLDGLNEKLFF. CDR3 coding DNA: TGTGCCAGCAGCTCCCTGGACGGACTTAATGAAAAACTGTTTTTT. Together with reference TRBV7-6 and TRBJ1-4, the CDR3 gives the full variable domain: GAGVSQSPRYKVTKRGQDVALRCDPISGHVSLYWYRQALGQGPEFLTYFNYEAQQDKSGLPNDRFSAERPEGSISTLTIQRTEQRDSAMYRCASSSLDGLNEKLFFGSGTQLSVL.

This sequence joins TRBV5-1 and TRBJ1-1; D remains unclear. Germline V lookup: CDR1 SGHRS, CDR2 YFSETQ. The CDR3 extends over 14 amino acids. Trimming took off 0 bases at V and 4 bases at J, with 10 bases between the two ends. CDR3 nucleotides: TGCGCCAGCAGCTTGGAAGCGGTGAGCACTGAAGCTTTCTTT. Translation: CASSLEAVSTEAFF.

The CDR3 loop reads CASSLLGGGSYGYTF. CDR3 sequence (DNA): TGTGCCAGCAGTTTATTAGGGGGCGGTTCATATGGCTACACCTTC. This rearrangement joins TRBV27 to TRBJ1-2; TRBD1 agrees at 7 bases. The CDR3 consists of 15 residues. Germline CDR1 MNHEY, CDR2 SMNVEV (reference sequence). Unmatched junction bases numbered 7, after V lost 1 base and J lost 5 bases.

This clone has a handful of counts. CDR3 nucleotide sequence: TGTGCCAGCTCACCCCCGACAGGGGATATTTCACCCCTCCACTTT. Translated: CASSPPTGDISPLHF. V and J are TRBV18 and TRBJ1-6; 8 bases align to TRBD1. Germline CDR1 is KGHSH and CDR2 is LQKENI. This CDR3 has 15 amino acids. The J segment lost 9 bases and the V segment lost 3 bases, leaving 7 bases of the junction unmatched.

In its sample, this clone was seen a few times. The chain uses TRBV7-2 and TRBJ2-7; 10 bases line up with TRBD2. V was pared by 4 bases and J by 6 bases, with 9 bases of the junction left unmatched. In germline, CDR1 is SGHTA, CDR2 FQGNSA. This CDR3 region has 15 residues. The chain's CDR3 is CASSSSAGGPGEQYF. For the CDR3, the DNA is TGTGCCAGCAGCTCATCAGCGGGGGGGCCGGGCGAGCAGTACTTC.

The CDR3 is CASSDTSGLNSPLHF. As DNA, the CDR3 is TGTGCCAGCAGTGACACTTCAGGGTTGAATTCACCCCTCCACTTT. The chain recombines TRBV6-6 with TRBJ1-6, with D perhaps matching TRBD1 (5 bases). Trimming removed 5 bases from V and 7 bases from J, with 15 bases in between. Germline V lookup: CDR1 MNHNY, CDR2 SVGAGI (reference sequence). The CDR3 loop spans 15 amino acids.

The sample holds a few counts of this clone. The gene calls are TRBV5-1 and TRBJ2-7, with 8 positions matching TRBD1. V trimming: 3 bases; J trimming: 4 bases; junction bases outside the gene matches: 12. The germline gives CDR1 SGHRS, CDR2 YFSETQ. The CDR3 is 16 residues long. CDR3 DNA sequence: TGCGCCAGCAGCTCCCAACCCGGGACAGGAAGATACGAGCAGTACTTC. Translation gives CASSSQPGTGRYEQYF.

The chain links TRBV6-5 to TRBJ1-1; TRBD1 aligns across 9 bases. CDR1 is MNHEY, CDR2 SVGAGI, per germline. The V and J ends lost 6 bases and 3 bases, in that order; junction bases with no gene match: 5. This CDR3 spans 14 amino acids. For the CDR3, the DNA is TGTGCCAGCAGGGGACAGGGTTGGGACACTGAAGCTTTCTTT. This gives the protein CASRGQGWDTEAFF.

V gene TRBV30 combines with J gene TRBJ2-7, with TRBD2 identical over 7 bases. This CDR3 has 14 amino acids. Looked up from germline, CDR1 is GTSNPN and CDR2 is SVGIG (reference sequence). The V and J ends lost 2 bases and 9 bases, in that order; junction bases with no gene match: 13. The CDR3 loop reads CAWSLGGSYDGQYF. CDR3 sequence (DNA): TGTGCCTGGAGTTTAGGCGGGAGTTACGACGGGCAGTACTTC.

The chain combines TRBV7-2 with TRBJ2-2, with D uncertain. Germline assignment: CDR1 SGHTA and CDR2 FQGNSA. The CDR3 consists of 12 residues. V was pared by 5 bases and J by 6 bases, with 7 bases between. The CDR3 loop is CASSLRSGELFF. The CDR3 DNA sequence: TGTGCCAGCAGCCTCCGTTCCGGGGAGCTGTTTTTT.

The rearrangement links TRBV28 to TRBJ1-2; 9 positions agree with TRBD1. Germline V gene lookup returns CDR1 MDHEN and CDR2 SYDVKM. Unmatched junction bases numbered 10, after V lost 6 bases and J lost 8 bases. This CDR3 is built from 14 residues. Here the CDR3 reads CASRKQGAQGGYTF. In DNA, the CDR3 is TGTGCCAGCAGAAAACAGGGGGCGCAAGGAGGCTACACCTTC.